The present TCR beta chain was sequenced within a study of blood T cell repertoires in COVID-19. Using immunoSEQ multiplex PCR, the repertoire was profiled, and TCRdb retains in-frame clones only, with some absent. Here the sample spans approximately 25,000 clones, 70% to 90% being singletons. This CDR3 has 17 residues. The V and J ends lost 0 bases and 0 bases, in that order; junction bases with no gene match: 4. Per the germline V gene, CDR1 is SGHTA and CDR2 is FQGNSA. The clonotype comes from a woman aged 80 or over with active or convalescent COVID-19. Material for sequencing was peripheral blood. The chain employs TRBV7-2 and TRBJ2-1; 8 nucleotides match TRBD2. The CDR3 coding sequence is TGTGCCAGCAGCTTAGCGGTAGCGGGGCGCTCCTACAATGAGCAGTTCTTC. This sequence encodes CASSLAVAGRSYNEQFF.